This T cell receptor (beta chain) was identified during a study of cytomegalovirus exposure and HLA in healthy donors (TCRdb year 2017). Looking at the study overall: An earlier analysis of around 600 of the donors reported about 290 Gb of sequence data and approximately 110 million unique TCR beta sequences from about 179 million T cells. To decide whether each TCR beta V gene segment behaved as functional or pseudogenic, an earlier analysis of approximately 600 of the donors relied on high-throughput TCR beta sequencing. Typing coverage varied by locus: about 629-630 donors for A, B, C, DRB1 and DQB1; approximately 500 for DQA1; approximately 610 for DPA1; roughly 470 for DPB1. In a later analysis, previously published TCR beta repertoires from 666 donors were re-analyzed and high-resolution HLA genotyping was added so that TCR occurrence patterns could be studied. The study used immunosequencing to profile the T cell repertoires of hundreds of subjects and linked those repertoires to cytomegalovirus serostatus. Alongside the repertoire data, information on donor age, sex, ethnicity and CMV serostatus was compiled. A later genetic analysis took genome-wide SNP genotypes for about three fifths of the roughly 700 donors and used that subset as a discovery cohort. The study aimed to test whether signatures of past pathogen exposure could be identified by cataloging public T cell receptors. Among the roughly 400 genotyped donors, 81% belonged to the genetic ancestry cluster associated with self-reported Caucasian donors. Around 320 gigabases of sequencing data and some 85 million unique TCR sequences were included in an early release covering roughly 700 HLA-typed donors. High-throughput TCR immunosequencing, statistical association of individual TCRs with disease status, and machine learning were combined to predict cytomegalovirus infection status. Roughly 5 DR-DQ haplotypes were handled as single units for association and clustering because linkage in the cohort was strong. Both class I and class II loci were covered by HLA typing, at four-digit resolution. Among about 370 genotyped donors of the cohort, an average of about 220,000 unique TCR beta nucleotide sequences was sequenced per donor, of which about 19% were non-productive. Besides the first cohort of more than 650 subjects, a separate validation cohort made up of roughly 120 different subjects was used. In the later analysis, no new phenotypic data were used to find candidate immune exposures; instead, reliance was placed on TCR beta sequences and their occurrence across donors. All discovery cohort repertoires had been generated on a single sequencing platform.

This clone was counted between two and nine times. This receptor's antigen is unknown. Per-base qualities were not stored, and no clone one base away is much larger. The cohort consisted of fewer than 700 healthy bone marrow donors. At the time of sampling, every cohort member was nominally healthy, though immune exposures that went unrecorded were likely present. The donor tested CMV seronegative, placing the donor among the roughly 400 seronegative members of the cohort. A peripheral blood sample was collected from each donor, and TCR beta sequencing was performed on peripheral blood mononuclear cells. Genomic DNA extraction from the blood cell samples was performed with the Qiagen DNeasy Blood Extraction Kit. The library was generated by the immunoSEQ multiplex PCR assay. For the multiplex PCR, a mixture combining 60 forward primers for TCR Vbeta segments and 13 reverse primers for TCR Jbeta segments was used. The CDR3 region of rearranged TCR beta genes was amplified from genomic DNA by a multiplex PCR assay. The amplified TCR beta libraries were sequenced on the Illumina HiSeq System as 87-base-pair reads. Turning to the authors' computational methods: In a later analysis, tens of millions of unique TCR beta chains were counted across the 690 or so repertoires, and roughly 10 million of these chains were shared by at least two donors. Raw reads were error-corrected and collapsed into unique sequences with a nearest-neighbor algorithm that merged closely related sequences to remove PCR and sequencing errors. V, D and J gene segments were assigned by aligning CDR3 sequences to IMGT reference sequences. Each retained sequence needed at least a six-nucleotide match to both a V gene segment and a J gene segment. Rearrangements were called productive when the CDR3 lacked stop codons and stayed in frame with V and J; all others were non-productive. Following IMGT convention, CDR3 was defined as the stretch from the second conserved V-encoded cysteine up to the conserved J-encoded phenylalanine. Sequences without an unambiguous match to a single V gene segment were excluded from the earlier analysis of 587 of the donors. In an earlier analysis of several hundred of the donors, V segments were called functional above 56.7% productive rearrangements and were called segregating when the between-donor standard deviation exceeded 5%. A statistical classification framework was built to diagnose cytomegalovirus status from the catalog of TCR beta chain sequences. In a later analysis, TCR nucleotide sequences were compared against IMGT/GENE-DB human TR gene sequences so that V and J genes could be assigned. A later analysis assigned CDR3 sequences and most-parsimonious VDJ recombination scenarios with the TCRdist pipeline. In a later analysis, each TCR beta chain was defined by its CDR3 amino acid sequence together with its V-gene family, and reads without a unique V-gene family were excluded. As a way to deal with suspected cross-contamination and a sequencing artifact, a later analysis dropped over 550 nucleotide sequences that were highly shared and had low generation probability. In a later analysis, a clonal expansion index for each public chain was calculated from normalized within-repertoire ranks of inferred template counts. In a later analysis, generation probabilities were computed with a VDJ recombination model fitted to out-of-frame rearrangements, and the resulting probabilities were checked against IGoR. Hypergeometric tests were used in a later analysis to score TCR-TCR, TCR-HLA and TCR-CMV co-occurrence, with a repertoire-size bias correction applied to the TCR pairs. In a later analysis, false discovery rates were estimated by permuting HLA or CMV assignments 20 times. In a later analysis, co-occurring TCRs were grouped using DBSCAN, with TCRdist sequence similarity added in when clustering inside HLA-allele-positive subsets. For co-occurrence clustering, repertoires with fewer than 30,000 or more than 120,000 public chains were excluded, along with 4 to 6 repertoires with anomalous nucleotide sharing. The table comes from immuneACCESS by way of TCRdb, which keeps in-frame sequences with V and J called. Part of the clones is missing from these tables; in studies checked, under half for an unresolved V gene and the rest for unknown reasons. V, J and clone size reflect that table, while D and trimming were determined from the DNA. In this sample the table shows 120,000 or so clones, about 80% of which occur a single time. 1% of the sample comes from the top ten.

CDR1 and CDR2 were assigned from the germline V gene as ENHRY and SYGVKD. The junction shows trimming of 2 bases on V and 6 bases on J, plus 14 bases between the germline ends. Reading from cysteine to phenylalanine, the CDR3 counts 14 amino acids. Left in the record is the CDR3 DNA by itself, 42 bases read in frame from the first base. Paper-wide results and their limitations: The classifier was reported to diagnose cytomegalovirus status with high specificity and sensitivity in both the original cohort and the validation cohort. In the study, 150 to 200 TCR beta chains were listed as associated with cytomegalovirus. Three of the identified cytomegalovirus-associated TCR beta chains were confirmed in vitro to be specific for cytomegalovirus antigens. For the cohort, immune exposure information was limited to CMV serostatus. A further reported finding was that TCR beta sequences accurately predicted the HLA-A and HLA-B alleles for most subjects in the first cohort. In an earlier analysis of 450 to 750 of the donors, most TCR beta V segments appeared in productive rearrangements about 90% or about 30% of the time, broadly matching IMGT annotations. Correlated functional status among segregating V segments might be attributable to linkage disequilibrium, but an unknown experimental factor could not be ruled out. Compared with the approximately 600-donor mean, donors in an Asian-associated ancestry cluster had fewer N-insertions in productive TCRs, according to a later genetic analysis. A cluster of highly shared sequence variants was judged likely to be a technical artifact of the sequencing pipeline. Strong co-occurrence of HLA alleles, especially DR and DQ, made assigning TCR associations to individual alleles difficult. Presence/absence analyses assumed roughly uniform sequencing depth across donors, an assumption that may not hold. A later genetic analysis associated a missense DCLRE1C variant with V-gene and J-gene trimming of TCR beta chains, and an independent cohort replicated the association. Because the 87-base-pair reads could not distinguish some IMGT-functional V segments, including TRBV6-2 and TRBV6-3, those segments were excluded. In a later analysis, 16,951 TCR beta sequences were associated with specific HLA alleles at a false discovery rate of 0.05. Over 15 rarely observed V segments, including chromosome 9 orphons, were excluded from the earlier analysis of several hundred of the donors because counts were too low. This cohort had only TCR beta chains sequenced, and the lack of alpha or paired-chain data limited which features could be detected. A later analysis found that TCR association rates varied across HLA loci, with DRB1 alleles showing the most associated TCRs and HLA-C alleles the fewest. Because HLA typing was unavailable for some donors at each locus, only the typed subset was used in association tests. In a later analysis, HLA-associated TCR beta chains were found to be more clonally expanded and to have lower generation probabilities than equally common non-associated chains. The authors suggested that the approach could potentially be generalized to other disease states and immunological phenotypes. Most TCR sequences were observed very rarely across donors, whereas some public TCRs were present in many individuals. In a later analysis, several top co-occurrence clusters were reported to appear linked to parvovirus B19, influenza, CMV and Epstein-Barr virus. Most CMV-associated TCR beta chains appeared to be HLA-restricted in a later analysis, and the HLA associations seemed to be driven largely by CMV exposure.

The rearranged chain carries TRBV10-3 and TRBJ2-7; TRBD2 is perhaps the D gene, given 6 matching bases. The sequence was obtained from a man aged 35 to 55 in good health and CMV-seronegative. Sequencing input: PBMCs. The CDR3 reads CAISEPLGGAEQYF. The sequenced DNA is TGTGCCATCAGTGAGCCTCTCGGCGGGGCCGAGCAGTACTTC.